This T cell receptor beta chain was retrieved from a study of blood T cell repertoires in COVID-19 (TCRdb year 2020). Study-level background: Collaborator samples came from the United States, Italy and Spain and covered acute and convalescent phases of COVID-19. The prospective study material was composed of cDNA or gDNA derived from T cells, B-cell-depleted T cells, or PBMCs. Deeply sampled blood TCRbeta repertoires from subjects exposed to, actively infected with, or recovered from COVID-19 were included in the dataset. The repertoires were released in a freely available public database intended as a resource for research on the immune response to SARS-CoV-2. Samples were obtained from the ongoing ImmuneRACE study (first 160 participants) and from 1,000 to 1,500 subjects provided by 6 global collaborators. A de-identified subject ID, COVID-19 status, age in years and sex were almost always included in the sample metadata. Where HLA class I and class II types were available, the types were taken from metadata supplied by the sample provider, not from assay-based typing. On the study overall, not on this receptor specifically: Clinical and demographic metadata were provided uncurated, with the amount varying by source and participant.

Turning to this clone: Its antigen is unknown. No much larger clone is present one base from it, and per-base qualities are unavailable.

V and J lose 4 bases and 1 base, and a span of 19 bases separates them. As encoded in the germline V gene, CDR1 is KGHDR while CDR2 is SFDVKD. The CDR3 goes from the cysteine to the phenylalanine over 18 residues. Kept here is only the CDR3 DNA, which spans 54 bases and is read in frame from base 1. TCRbeta CDR3 regions were amplified from genomic DNA using the immunoSEQ Assay, a bias-controlled multiplex PCR. The published analysis was carried out like this. The number of nucleated cells in each sample was estimated by amplification of reference gene primers within the assay. To quantify the absolute abundance of each unique TCRbeta CDR3 rearrangement, sequence reads were collapsed and filtered. For each sample, productive Simpson clonality was calculated by taking the square root of Simpson's diversity index across productive rearrangements. Held by TCRdb, this immuneACCESS table contains in-frame sequences only and omits some clones. Under half of the omission traces to an unresolved V gene where checked; the cause of the rest is unknown. That table is the source of V, J and clone size, and D and trimming were worked out from the DNA. In all, the sample holds 400,000 to 450,000 clones, and 85% to 90% of those were seen once. 0.95% to 1.2% of the sample lies in the top ten.

In the prospective study, participants were roughly 18 to 90 years old, resided in approximately 25 geographic areas of the United States, and were enrolled through a virtual design. To assign participants to cohorts, the prospective study relied on clinical history that participants themselves reported in a screening survey and a study questionnaire. For ImmuneRACE Cohort 3, a participant was defined as recovered based on two consecutive negative NP/OP PCR tests, clearance by a healthcare professional, or resolution of symptoms. In the prospective study, mobile phlebotomists collected whole blood, serum and a nasopharyngeal or oropharyngeal swab from each participant. Additional blood draws and questionnaires over an approximately 2-month period could optionally be provided by prospective study participants. Before DNA extraction, blood samples from the prospective study were shipped at room temperature or frozen.

The sequence was collected from a man aged 30 to 45 who had recovered from COVID-19. The sample consisted of PBMCs or T cells enriched from blood (not recorded which). The receptor chain draws on TRBV24-1 and TRBJ2-1; the D gene is not confidently resolved. In nucleotide form, the sequence is TGTGCCACCAGTGACCCACGGCCGGCCGGGTTATCCTACAATGAGCAGTTCTTC. The encoded protein is CATSDPRPAGLSYNEQFF.